These 19 T cell receptor beta chains were all obtained from the same sample, sequenced in a study of blood T cell repertoires in COVID-19. Here immunoSEQ multiplex PCR was the method, and the copy in TCRdb shows in-frame clones only, minus some. The table includes tens of thousands of clones, 91% detected once. Sequenced material: peripheral blood. Receptors originate from a man aged 35-49 years with COVID-19, enrolled during active disease.

The V call is TRBV28, the J call TRBJ2-1, with D possibly matching TRBD2 (7 bases). Germline V gives CDR1 MDHEN, CDR2 SYDVKM. The V end was cut by 4 bases, the J end by 6 bases, with 16 bases between. This CDR3 contains 15 residues. Here the CDR3 DNA reads TGTGCCAGCAGTTCCGGGGGCGCGGGGGCCAATGAGCAGTTCTTC. This sequence encodes CASSSGGAGANEQFF. Drawing the rest from reference TRBV28 and TRBJ2-1, the complete variable domain is DVKVTQSSRYLVKRTGEKVFLECVQDMDHENMFWYRQDPGLGLRLIYFSYDVKMKEKGDIPEGYSVSREKKERFSLILESASTNQTSMYLCASSSGGAGANEQFFGPGTRLTVL.

The rearrangement joins TRBV5-1 to TRBJ1-2, with D possibly matching TRBD1 (5 bases). V lost 10 bases, J lost 2 bases, and 12 bases lay in between. The germline V gene encodes CDR1 SGHRS and CDR2 YFSETQ. CDR3 length equals 12 residues. CDR3 amino acids: CASMGQNYGYTF. The CDR3 nucleotides are TGCGCCTCGATGGGGCAGAACTATGGCTACACCTTC.

The J gene is TRBJ2-7, the V gene TRBV28; tentatively, D is TRBD2 (5 bases). The CDR3 contains 13 residues. Trimming left V 8 bases short and J 2 bases short, with 13 bases between. Per germline, CDR1 MDHEN and CDR2 SYDVKM. CDR3 nucleotides: TGTGCCAGCCAATGGACTGAAGCCTACGAGCAGTACTTC. This codes for CASQWTEAYEQYF.

With respect to this clone: Different DNA sequences within this sample yield the same CDR3. The rearrangement uses TRBV30 and TRBJ1-2; D not certain. The CDR3 totals 11 residues. Trimming stripped 1 base from V and 4 bases from J, with 4 bases between. Germline V gives CDR1 GTSNPN, CDR2 SVGIG (reference sequence). The DNA of the CDR3 is TGTGCCTGGAGTGCGAGCTATGGCTACACCTTC. Translating it yields CAWSASYGYTF.

This clone was detected once. The chain links TRBV3-1 (or the pseudogene TRBV3-2) to TRBJ1-1, with D maybe TRBD1 (5 bases). Germline-derived CDR1 and CDR2 are LGHDT and YNNKEL (reference sequence). The CDR3 totals 17 residues. V lost 5 bases and J lost 3, with 22 bases in between. This CDR3 is CASSGGGFGREDTEAFF. The CDR3 DNA is TGTGCCAGCAGCGGAGGAGGTTTTGGCAGGGAGGACACTGAAGCTTTCTTT.

The V gene is TRBV29-1, the J gene TRBJ1-2; tentatively, D is TRBD1 (5 bases). V lost 6 bases, J lost 1 base, and 15 bases lay in between. Germline-derived CDR1 and CDR2 are SQVTM and ANQGSEA. The CDR3 extends over 14 amino acids. The CDR3 sequence: CSVAPLTDNYGYTF. CDR3 DNA sequence: TGCAGCGTCGCCCCTCTGACAGATAACTATGGCTACACCTTC.

J is TRBJ1-5 and V is TRBV6-1; 7 positions agree with TRBD1. The CDR3 is 13 residues long. Trimming cost V 3 bases and J 7 bases; bases outside gene matches: 3. Germline lookup yields CDR1 MNHNS and CDR2 SASEGT. CDR3 sequence reads: CASSEQGDQPQHF. CDR3 coding DNA: TGTGCCAGCAGTGAGCAGGGGGACCAGCCCCAGCATTTT.

The rearrangement uses TRBV18 and TRBJ1-2; TRBD1 is a possible D gene (5 bases). Germline V gene data show CDR1 as KGHSH and CDR2 as LQKENI. The CDR3 length is 14 residues. Trimming took 3 bases from V and 7 from J, leaving 15 bases between them. The CDR3 reads CASSPNGARAGYTF. The CDR3 region has the DNA TGTGCCAGCTCACCGAATGGGGCGAGAGCTGGCTACACCTTC.

This clone was detected only once. The genes are TRBV19 and TRBJ1-5; D remains ambiguous. There are 17 residues in the CDR3. Looked up from germline, CDR1 is LNHDA and CDR2 is SQIVND (reference sequence). Trimming stripped 5 bases from V and 0 bases from J, with 17 bases between. The CDR3 spells CASSPPGGFYSNQPQHF. The DNA for the CDR3 is TGTGCCAGTAGTCCCCCCGGAGGATTCTATAGCAATCAGCCCCAGCATTTT.

This chain uses TRBV4-1 with TRBJ2-5; TRBD2 matches 14 bases. Germline V gene data show CDR1 as MGHRA and CDR2 as YSYEKL. Germline trimming cut 2 bases from V and 4 bases from J; bases unmatched to any gene: 6. The CDR3 is 17 residues long. CDR3 sequence reads: CASSQPGLAGGRETQYF. As DNA, the CDR3 is TGCGCCAGCAGCCAACCTGGACTAGCGGGGGGACGAGAGACCCAGTACTTC.

The V call is TRBV6-4, the J call TRBJ2-2; the match to TRBD2 covers 10 bases. The CDR3 has 15 amino acids. Germline CDR1 is MRHNA and CDR2 is SNTAGT. The trim removed 5 bases at V and 4 bases at J, leaving 4 bases unmatched. The CDR3, as DNA: TGTGCCAGCAGTTCAGCGGGGGGGCCCACCGGGGAGCTGTTTTTT. The encoded protein is CASSSAGGPTGELFF.

This clone has just a few counts. The chain has TRBV19 and TRBJ1-1, with 7 bases matching TRBD1. In germline, CDR1 is LNHDA, CDR2 SQIVND (reference sequence). The CDR3 consists of 12 residues. V lost 4 bases and J lost 12; bases outside the gene matches: 8. The CDR3 DNA is TGTGCCAGTAGTAGTGAACAGGGGACGACTTTCTTT. It translates to CASSSEQGTTFF.

CDR3 region: CASIVSGGVGQPQHF. The DNA of the CDR3 is TGTGCCAGCATAGTGTCGGGGGGGGTTGGCCAGCCCCAGCATTTT. The chain employs TRBV6-5 and TRBJ1-5, with D possibly being TRBD1 (5 bases). The germline CDR1 and CDR2 sequences are MNHEY and SVGAGI. This CDR3 contains 15 residues. V was pared by 7 bases and J by 7 bases, with 20 bases between.

The count of this clone is one. V is TRBV7-9 and J is TRBJ2-1; the D is unclear. The germline V and J ends were trimmed by 2 bases and 9 bases, with 8 bases remaining between them. The CDR3 has 12 residues. Germline V gives CDR1 SEHNR, CDR2 FQNEAQ (reference sequence). The CDR3 protein is CASSLQSGEQFF. CDR3 sequence (DNA): TGTGCCAGCAGCTTACAATCCGGTGAGCAGTTCTTC.

The chain couples TRBV19 to TRBJ1-5; D unclear. The germline CDR1 and CDR2 sequences are LNHDA and SQIVND (reference sequence). Trimming cost V 6 bases and J 2 bases, with 14 bases left between them. The length of the CDR3 is 15 residues. The CDR3 nucleotides are TGTGCCAGTAGAAGGGAGAGACGTGGCAATCAGCCCCAGCATTTT. Translated: CASRRERRGNQPQHF.

V is TRBV11-3 and J is TRBJ2-1, with TRBD2 matching over 7 bases. Germline trimming cut 5 bases from V and 7 bases from J; bases unmatched to any gene: 14. In germline, CDR1 is SGHNT, CDR2 YENEEA. CDR3 length: 16 residues. The CDR3 region has the DNA TGTGCCAGCAGCCTCGGGGACGGACTAGAGGGAAATGAGCAGTTCTTC. Translated, it gives CASSLGDGLEGNEQFF.

The V gene is TRBV3-1 (or the pseudogene TRBV3-2), the J gene TRBJ2-2, with TRBD1 as a possible D gene (5 bases). The CDR3 runs to 16 residues. Trimming cost V 0 bases and J 6 bases, with 14 bases left between them. Germline values: CDR1 LGHDT, CDR2 YNNKEL (reference sequence). CDR3 nucleotides: TGTGCCAGCAGCCAAGATGGGGCAGGTTTCGCCGGGGAGCTGTTTTTT. Protein: CASSQDGAGFAGELFF.

V and J are TRBV28 and TRBJ1-2, with D hard to call. Trimming took off 3 bases at V and 1 base at J, with 6 bases between the two ends. Germline-derived CDR1 and CDR2 are MDHEN and SYDVKM. The CDR3 spans 13 residues. Here the CDR3 reads CASSLGINYGYTF. CDR3 in DNA: TGTGCCAGCAGTTTGGGCATTAACTATGGCTACACCTTC.

This chain links TRBV18 with TRBJ2-7; 11 bases match TRBD1. The CDR3 has 14 amino acids. V dropped 3 bases and J dropped 4; count of bases not matched to a gene: 2. CDR1 KGHSH and CDR2 LQKENI come from the germline V gene. The CDR3, as DNA: TGTGCCAGCTCACCCGGGACAGGGGGATACGAGCAGTACTTC. Its translation: CASSPGTGGYEQYF.